These T cell receptor beta chains were read from a single sample in a study of cytomegalovirus exposure and HLA in healthy donors. Generated by immunoSEQ multiplex PCR, the TCRdb table keeps only in-frame clones and is missing some. The sample carries roughly 150,000 clones, roughly 82% recorded once. The sequencing sample was made of PBMCs. These receptors were obtained from a male donor in good health and CMV-seronegative. Both conserved end residues are part of each CDR3. A D gene is named only where the DNA matches it firmly. Clone size, where shown, is once, few, many, or a class for clones that have expanded.

j_call	clone_size	d_call	v_call	cdr3_aa	cdr3_nt
TRBJ1-1	NA	TRBD1	TRBV7-9	CSSSLTGVNTEAFF	TGTTCCAGCAGCCTTACAGGGGTGAACACTGAAGCTTTCTTT
TRBJ2-3	NA	TRBD2	TRBV7-2	CASSLERLASNTDTQYF	TGTGCCAGCAGCTTAGAGAGACTAGCGAGTAACACAGATACGCAGTATTTT
TRBJ1-1	once	NA	TRBV15	CATSRERTVGEPNTEAFF	TGTGCCACCAGCAGAGAACGGACAGTCGGTGAACCCAACACTGAAGCTTTCTTT
TRBJ1-3	NA	TRBD1	TRBV7-2	CASSTLGTVSGNTIYF	TGTGCCAGCAGCACCCTCGGGACAGTCTCTGGAAACACCATATATTTT
TRBJ2-2	NA	NA	TRBV5-6	CASSFRSNTGELFF	TGTGCCAGCAGTTTTAGATCGAACACCGGGGAGCTGTTTTTT
TRBJ2-6	few	TRBD2	TRBV7-9	CASSQGLAGKSWANVLTF	TGTGCCAGCAGCCAGGGACTAGCGGGGAAGTCTTGGGCCAACGTCCTGACTTTC
TRBJ2-4	NA	TRBD2	TRBV7-9	CSSSPSPGRGKNIQYF	TGTTCCAGCAGCCCAAGTCCGGGGAGGGGCAAAAACATTCAGTACTTC
TRBJ2-1	NA	TRBD1	TRBV6-5	CASSFRDRPWDEQFF	TGTGCCAGCAGTTTCCGGGACAGACCCTGGGATGAGCAGTTCTTC
TRBJ2-5	NA	TRBD1	TRBV7-2	CASSPRLGDRGQETQYF	TGTGCCAGCAGCCCTCGATTGGGGGACAGGGGGCAAGAGACCCAGTACTTC
TRBJ2-6	NA	NA	TRBV11-2	CASSPSSGANVLTF	TGTGCCAGCAGCCCGAGCTCTGGGGCCAACGTCCTGACTTTC
TRBJ2-7	NA	TRBD2	TRBV11-2	CASSTGGGGYEQYF	TGTGCCAGCAGCACTGGCGGGGGGGGGTACGAGCAGTACTTC
TRBJ1-2	NA	TRBD1	TRBV5-4	CASSPFGAGGAFTF	TGTGCCAGCAGCCCATTCGGGGCAGGGGGCGCCTTCACCTTC
TRBJ1-2	NA	NA	TRBV6-6	CASSYSDSGSGYTF	TGTGCCAGCAGTTACTCAGACTCGGGTTCCGGCTACACCTTC
TRBJ2-7	NA	NA	TRBV7-8	CASSFSPNPGYEQYF	TGTGCCAGCAGCTTTTCGCCCAACCCAGGGTACGAGCAGTACTTC
TRBJ2-5	NA	NA	TRBV4-1	CASSQGWGLQETQYF	TGCGCCAGCAGCCAAGGGTGGGGACTTCAAGAGACCCAGTACTTC
TRBJ1-1	few	TRBD1	TRBV7-2	CASSQTGRTEAFF	TGTGCCAGCAGTCAGACAGGGAGAACTGAAGCTTTCTTT
TRBJ2-3	NA	TRBD2	TRBV6-4	CASSDGTSGTDTQYF	TGTGCCAGCAGTGACGGGACTAGCGGGACAGATACGCAGTATTTT
TRBJ2-5	NA	TRBD1	TRBV6-6	CASSPIGTGGGKTQYF	TGTGCCAGCAGTCCTATCGGGACAGGGGGCGGGAAGACCCAGTACTTC
TRBJ1-2	NA	NA	TRBV18	CASSPRSVGYTF	TGTGCCAGCTCACCTAGGAGCGTCGGCTACACCTTC
TRBJ1-5	NA	NA	TRBV6-1	CASSTGQYSNQPQHF	TGTGCCAGCAGTACCGGACAGTATAGCAATCAGCCCCAGCATTTT
TRBJ1-4	NA	NA	TRBV7-8	CASSLEGRGNEKLFF	TGTGCCAGCAGCTTAGAGGGCAGGGGAAATGAAAAACTGTTTTTT
TRBJ2-7	NA	NA	TRBV27	CASSLQQGGEQYF	TGTGCCAGCAGTTTACAGCAGGGCGGCGAGCAGTACTTC
TRBJ2-7	few	TRBD2	TRBV4-3	CASSQDIGTSGRNEQYF	TGCGCCAGCAGCCAAGATATCGGGACTAGCGGGAGAAACGAGCAGTACTTC
TRBJ2-7	NA	NA	TRBV12-2	CASRSLLAGVHYEQYF	TGTGCAAGTCGCTCCCTCTTAGCGGGGGTGCACTACGAGCAGTACTTC
TRBJ2-7	NA	TRBD1	TRBV11-2	CASRYPGQGTEQYF	TGTGCCAGCAGGTACCCGGGACAGGGTACCGAGCAGTACTTC
TRBJ1-1	NA	NA	TRBV6-1	CASSLGLFLLEAFF	TGTGCCAGCAGTCTGGGACTGTTCCTCCTGGAAGCTTTCTTT
TRBJ2-1	NA	TRBD1	TRBV7-2	CASSLEPGGYNEQFF	TGTGCCAGCAGCTTGGAGCCAGGGGGCTACAATGAGCAGTTCTTC
TRBJ1-4	few	TRBD1	TRBV4-1	CASSRIRTGGSELFF	TGCGCCAGCAGCCGTATCAGGACAGGGGGAAGTGAGCTGTTTTTT
TRBJ2-7	few	NA	TRBV4-2	CASSTDILNYEQYF	TGTGCCAGCAGCACGGACATTTTAAACTACGAGCAGTACTTC
TRBJ2-7	NA	NA	TRBV19	CASSIDSGQNYEQYF	TGTGCCAGTAGTATAGATTCCGGACAGAACTACGAGCAGTACTTC
TRBJ1-4	NA	TRBD1	TRBV9	CASSVEGTGQKLFF	TGTGCCAGCAGCGTAGAGGGGACAGGACAAAAACTGTTTTTT